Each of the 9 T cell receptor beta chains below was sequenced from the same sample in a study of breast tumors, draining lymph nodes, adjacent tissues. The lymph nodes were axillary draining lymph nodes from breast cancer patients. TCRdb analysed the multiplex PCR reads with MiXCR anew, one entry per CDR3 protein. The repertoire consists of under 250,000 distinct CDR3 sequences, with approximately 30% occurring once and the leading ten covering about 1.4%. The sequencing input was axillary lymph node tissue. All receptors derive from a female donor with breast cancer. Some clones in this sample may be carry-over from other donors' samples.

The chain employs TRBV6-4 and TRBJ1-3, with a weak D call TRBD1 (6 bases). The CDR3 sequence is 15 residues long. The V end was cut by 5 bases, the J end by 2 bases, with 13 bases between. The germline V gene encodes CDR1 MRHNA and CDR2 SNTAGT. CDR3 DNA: TGTGCCAGCAGTCAGGGGCCGGGGGCTGGAAACACCATATATTTT. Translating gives CASSQGPGAGNTIYF.

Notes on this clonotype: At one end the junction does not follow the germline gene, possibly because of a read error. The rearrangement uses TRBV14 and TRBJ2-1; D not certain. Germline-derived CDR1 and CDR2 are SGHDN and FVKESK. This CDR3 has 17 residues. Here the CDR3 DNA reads TGTGCCGGCAGCCAAGATAGTCGGGCGACCCCCTACACTGAGCAGTTCTTC. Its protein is CAGSQDSRATPYTEQFF.

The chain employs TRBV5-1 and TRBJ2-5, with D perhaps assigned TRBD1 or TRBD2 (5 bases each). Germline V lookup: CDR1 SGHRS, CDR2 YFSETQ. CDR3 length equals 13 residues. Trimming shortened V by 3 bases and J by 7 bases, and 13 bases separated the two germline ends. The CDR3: CASSWGPQVTQYF. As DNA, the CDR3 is TGCGCCAGCAGCTGGGGACCTCAGGTGACCCAGTACTTC.

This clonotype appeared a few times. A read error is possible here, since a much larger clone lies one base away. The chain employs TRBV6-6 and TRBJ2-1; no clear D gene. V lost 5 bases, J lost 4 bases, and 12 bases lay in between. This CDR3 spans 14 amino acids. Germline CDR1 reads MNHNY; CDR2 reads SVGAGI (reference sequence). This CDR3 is CASSHRDKYNEQFF. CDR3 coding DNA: TGTGCCAGCAGTCACAGAGACAAGTACAATGAGCAGTTCTTC.

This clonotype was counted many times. CDR3 coding DNA: TGTGCCCTAAGACAGGGCCCGGCACCCCTCCACTTT. Its protein is CALRQGPAPLHF. The chain couples TRBV10-3 to TRBJ1-6; TRBD1 matches 7 bases. CDR3 length equals 12 residues. V dropped 11 bases and J dropped 11; count of bases not matched to a gene: 9. The germline V gene encodes CDR1 ENHRY and CDR2 SYGVKD.

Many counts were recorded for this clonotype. Here the CDR3 reads CAWSEGQGTGYTF. The DNA of the CDR3 is TGTGCCTGGAGCGAAGGACAGGGAACTGGCTACACCTTC. The chain carries TRBV30 and TRBJ1-2, with TRBD1 matching over 8 bases. V shed 3 bases and J 7 bases; nucleotides not matched to a gene: 7. The CDR3 has 13 residues. Germline assignment: CDR1 GTSNPN and CDR2 SVGIG (reference sequence).

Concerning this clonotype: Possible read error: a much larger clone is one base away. The CDR3 spells CASSGSSSYNSPPHF. The DNA for the CDR3 is TGTGCCAGCAGCGGATCGAGCTCCTATAATTCACCCCCCCACTTT. The chain joins TRBV9 to TRBJ1-6; unclear D gene. The CDR3 loop spans 15 amino acids. CDR1 SGDLS and CDR2 YYNGEE come from the germline V gene.

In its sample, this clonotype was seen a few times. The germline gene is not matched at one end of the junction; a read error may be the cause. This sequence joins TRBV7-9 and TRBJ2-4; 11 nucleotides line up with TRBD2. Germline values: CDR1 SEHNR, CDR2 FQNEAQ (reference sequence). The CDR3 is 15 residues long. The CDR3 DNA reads TGTGCCAGCAGCTTAATAGCGGGGGGGCGAAACATTCAGCACTTC. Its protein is CASSLIAGGRNIQHF.

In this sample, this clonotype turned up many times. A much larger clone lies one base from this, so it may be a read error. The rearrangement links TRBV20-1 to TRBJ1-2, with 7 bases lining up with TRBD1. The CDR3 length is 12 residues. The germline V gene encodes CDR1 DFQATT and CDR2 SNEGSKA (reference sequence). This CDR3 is CSASDRNVGSTF. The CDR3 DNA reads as TGCAGTGCTTCGGACAGGAACGTGGGCTCCACCTTC.